This passage covers 31 T cell receptor beta chains from one sample sequenced in a study of beta chain features in type 1 diabetes. Study findings and constraints: Type 1 diabetes patients had TCRB CDR3s that were shorter (moderately but significantly so) in all four CD4+ subsets.

Their antigens remain unidentified. Expressed TCRB transcripts were sequenced because the entire RNA isolate underwent reverse transcription. Some clones are missing from TCRdb's copy, which holds only in-frame ones; the method was immunoSEQ multiplex PCR. The table includes some 660,000 clones, around 15% detected once. The sequencing input was naive CD4+ T cells from blood. These receptors originate from a man aged 18 to 30 with type 1 diabetes.

This clone occurred once. The V call is TRBV11-3, the J call TRBJ2-1, with unresolved D. This CDR3 spans 14 amino acids. The germline V gene has CDR1 SGHNT and CDR2 YENEEA. V dropped 5 bases and J dropped 7 bases, with 15 bases sitting between them. Written as DNA, the CDR3 is TGTGCCAGCAGCGCAGGATACCCGGGTAATGAGCAGTTCTTC. It translates to CASSAGYPGNEQFF.

This clone was detected only once. The rearrangement links TRBV18 to TRBJ1-1, with D hard to call. CDR3 size: 15 residues. Per the germline V gene, CDR1 is KGHSH and CDR2 is LQKENI. V dropped 4 bases and J dropped 6 bases, with 18 bases sitting between them. As DNA, the CDR3 is TGTGCCAGCTCACGGACTGCTAGGCAGGAGGCTGAAGCTTTCTTT. Translated: CASSRTARQEAEAFF.

The V and J genes are TRBV14 and TRBJ2-1; no firm D call. The CDR3 loop spans 13 amino acids. Germline V CDR1 and CDR2: SGHDN, FVKESK. Trimming removed 1 base at V and 8 bases at J, with 9 bases between. This CDR3 is CASSQGLHDEQFF. CDR3 nucleotides: TGTGCCAGCAGCCAAGGGCTACACGATGAGCAGTTCTTC.

This chain connects TRBV29-1 to TRBJ1-4; 7 bases are shared with TRBD1. J gave up 4 bases and V 4 bases, and 6 bases lay outside the gene matches. Germline V gene data show CDR1 as SQVTM and CDR2 as ANQGSEA. This CDR3 comprises 14 residues. The CDR3 spells CSVVSGTVNEKLFF. The CDR3 nucleotides read TGCAGCGTTGTCTCCGGGACAGTTAATGAAAAACTGTTTTTT.

The J gene is TRBJ2-7, the V gene TRBV7-9, with D hard to call. The CDR3 runs 13 residues. CDR1 SEHNR and CDR2 FQNEAQ come from the germline V gene (reference sequence). V was pared by 2 bases and J by 7 bases, with 12 bases between. The CDR3 DNA reads TGTGCCAGCAGCTTAAGGACGAAGCAAGAGCAGTACTTC. Translated, it gives CASSLRTKQEQYF.

This clone has just a few counts. The chain recombines TRBV29-1 with TRBJ1-2, with D perhaps TRBD1 (5 bases). Germline V gene data show CDR1 as SQVTM and CDR2 as ANQGSEA. V was shortened by 6 bases and J by 1 base, with 21 bases between the two germline ends. This CDR3 contains 16 residues. CDR3 amino acids: CSVGGADIYGNYGYTF. CDR3 sequence (DNA): TGCAGCGTCGGCGGGGCTGATATATACGGTAACTATGGCTACACCTTC.

This clone turned up a few times. The chain couples TRBV4-2 to TRBJ2-7, with D perhaps assigned TRBD1 or TRBD2 (5 bases each). The germline V gene has CDR1 LGHNA and CDR2 YNFKEQ. V gave up 6 bases and J gave up 2 bases, with 17 bases separating them. This CDR3 has 15 residues. CDR3 loop: CASRPGDPLAYEQYF. In nucleotides, the CDR3 is TGTGCCAGCAGGCCCGGGGACCCCCTAGCCTACGAGCAGTACTTC.

The chain uses TRBV7-9 and TRBJ2-5; D may be TRBD1 or TRBD2 (6 bases each). The germline V and J ends were trimmed by 5 bases and 1 base, with 14 bases remaining between them. CDR1 and CDR2 from the germline V gene are SEHNR and FQNEAQ (reference sequence). The CDR3 spans 15 residues. The CDR3 nucleotides read TGTGCCAGCAGCCAAGCTTGGGGGGCCCAAGAGACCCAGTACTTC. This translates into CASSQAWGAQETQYF.

This clone was detected a few times. V gene TRBV7-3 combines with J gene TRBJ1-2; 7 positions agree with TRBD1. Trimming cost V 5 bases and J 6 bases; bases outside gene matches: 21. This CDR3 contains 18 residues. In germline, CDR1 is SGHTA, CDR2 FQGTGA. The CDR3 sequence: CASSPSRLGQTGNDGYTF. The CDR3 DNA is TGTGCCAGCAGCCCATCCCGCCTGGGTCAGACAGGGAACGATGGCTACACCTTC.

This clone showed up just a few times. CDR3 nucleotide sequence: TGCAGCGTTGTGGCAATAAAGGATCTCTTCTACGAGCAGTACTTC. It codes for CSVVAIKDLFYEQYF. The chain has TRBV29-1 and TRBJ2-7; D ambiguous. The V end lost 4 bases, the J end lost 3 bases, and 19 bases lay between the germline ends. CDR3 size: 15 residues. Per germline, CDR1 SQVTM and CDR2 ANQGSEA.

V and J are TRBV18 and TRBJ1-4, with 8 nucleotides matching TRBD1. J lost 6 bases, V lost 4 bases, and 7 bases had no gene match. The CDR3 totals 15 residues. CDR1 KGHSH and CDR2 LQKENI come from the germline V gene. Written as DNA, the CDR3 is TGTGCCAGCTCACGGACGGACAGGGTGGATGAAAAACTGTTTTTT. It codes for CASSRTDRVDEKLFF.

This clone was seen a handful of times. The gene calls are TRBV11-2 and TRBJ2-1; D uncertain. The germline V gene has CDR1 SGHAT and CDR2 FQNNGV. The CDR3 spans 15 residues. Trimming removed 0 bases from V and 4 bases from J, with 10 bases in between. CDR3 coding DNA: TGTGCCAGCAGCTTAGAGCTACATGGATACAATGAGCAGTTCTTC. Residues: CASSLELHGYNEQFF.

The chain is built from TRBV28 and TRBJ2-1, with 8 nucleotides matching TRBD2. The CDR3 spans 14 residues. The V segment lost 2 bases and the J segment 10 bases; nucleotides outside the gene matches: 7. Germline V gene data show CDR1 as MDHEN and CDR2 as SYDVKM. Here the CDR3 reads CASSLNGGATEQFF. DNA of the CDR3: TGTGCCAGCAGTTTAAACGGGGGGGCTACCGAGCAGTTCTTC.

The V call is TRBV4-3, the J call TRBJ2-7; 13 nucleotides line up with TRBD2. Germline-derived CDR1 and CDR2 are LGHNA and YSLEER. There are 17 residues in the CDR3. Trimming at V came to 1 base and at J to 0 bases, leaving 3 bases not matched to a gene. The CDR3 region is CASSQGTSGGSSYEQYF. Written as DNA, the CDR3 is TGCGCCAGCAGCCAAGGGACTAGCGGGGGCTCCTCCTACGAGCAGTACTTC.

CDR3 region: CASSLTTVHEQYF. The CDR3 bases are TGTGCCAGCAGCTTAACGACCGTTCACGAGCAGTACTTC. The chain couples TRBV7-9 to TRBJ2-7; D unclear. Trimming shortened V by 2 bases and J by 5 bases, and 10 bases separated the two germline ends. The CDR3 is 13 residues long. CDR1 is SEHNR and CDR2 is FQNEAQ in the germline V gene (reference sequence).

J is TRBJ1-1 and V is TRBV6-5, with 9 bases lining up with TRBD1. This CDR3 comprises 14 residues. J was trimmed by 8 bases and V by 4 bases; bases with no gene match: 8. Germline CDR1 is MNHEY and CDR2 is SVGAGI. The CDR3 region is CASSSQGALQEAFF. CDR3 DNA: TGTGCCAGCAGTTCACAGGGGGCCCTCCAAGAAGCTTTCTTT.

The rearrangement joins TRBV5-4 to TRBJ2-7, with 7 nucleotides matching TRBD2. The CDR3 consists of 15 residues. Germline values: CDR1 SGHNT, CDR2 YYREEE (reference sequence). The V and J ends lost 3 bases and 3 bases, in that order; junction bases with no gene match: 9. DNA for the CDR3: TGTGCCAGCAGCTGGCGGGCGAGCGGGAACTACGAGCAGTACTTC. Its protein is CASSWRASGNYEQYF.

This clone has more than one count but fewer than ten. The chain carries TRBV1 and TRBJ2-2; TRBD2, as called in the table, went unchecked against the DNA. TRBV1 is tagged as a pseudogene. The CDR3 runs 18 residues. The CDR3 reads CTSSPAPSGRSNTGELFF. In DNA, the CDR3 is TGCACCAGCAGCCCTGCACCCAGCGGGAGGTCCAACACCGGGGAGCTGTTTTTT.

This clone was seen only a few times. The chain joins TRBV6-1 to TRBJ2-2; D is undetermined. Germline V lookup: CDR1 MNHNS, CDR2 SASEGT. V lost 6 bases and J 5 bases, leaving 16 bases between the germline ends. The CDR3 extends over 15 amino acids. The DNA for the CDR3 is TGTGCCAGCAGGAGATCTAGGGCGCAGACCGGGGAGCTGTTTTTT. Translated: CASRRSRAQTGELFF.

This clone was detected only a few times. The CDR3 reads CASSLDRTGDEQFF. The CDR3 nucleotides read TGTGCCAGCAGCTTAGATCGGACAGGGGATGAGCAGTTCTTC. The rearrangement links TRBV11-2 to TRBJ2-1; 9 nucleotides line up with TRBD1. This CDR3 has 14 amino acids. Looked up from germline, CDR1 is SGHAT and CDR2 is FQNNGV. V lost 0 bases, J lost 8 bases, and 2 bases stayed unmatched.

The chain carries TRBV29-1 and TRBJ2-3, with unresolved D. Germline values: CDR1 SQVTM, CDR2 ANQGSEA. V lost 4 bases, J lost 6 bases, and 20 bases lay in between. The CDR3 is 15 residues long. Written as DNA, the CDR3 is TGCAGCGTTGGAAGCCGGACCACAACATGGGATACGCAGTATTTT. This gives the protein CSVGSRTTTWDTQYF.

This chain connects TRBV2 to TRBJ2-5; 8 nucleotides match TRBD2. Germline values: CDR1 SNHLY, CDR2 FYNNEI. V lost 6 bases to trimming and J lost 2 bases; unmatched junction nucleotides: 5. The length of the CDR3 is 14 residues. The CDR3, as DNA: TGTGCCAGCAGGATTAGCGGGGAACAAGAGACCCAGTACTTC. It translates to CASRISGEQETQYF.

This clone was seen a few times. The chain joins TRBV9 to TRBJ2-7, with 9 bases lining up with TRBD1. CDR3 length: 14 residues. CDR1 is SGDLS, CDR2 YYNGEE, per germline. The V and J ends lost 3 bases and 3 bases, in that order; junction bases with no gene match: 4. CDR3 residues: CASSAGTGNYEQYF. The CDR3 DNA reads TGTGCCAGCAGCGCGGGGACAGGGAACTACGAGCAGTACTTC.

The CDR3 region is CASSTRTGAIQYF. The CDR3, as DNA: TGTGCCAGCAGCACTCGGACAGGGGCAATTCAGTACTTC. The chain uses TRBV11-2 and TRBJ2-4, with 9 bases lining up with TRBD1. Trimming took 5 bases from V and 10 from J; bases not matched to a gene: 6. Germline V gene sequence: CDR1 SGHAT, CDR2 FQNNGV. The CDR3 sequence is 13 residues long.

Here the CDR3 reads CSVEEGGAGYTF. The CDR3 nucleotides are TGCAGCGTTGAAGAGGGAGGGGCTGGCTACACCTTC. The chain is built from TRBV29-1 and TRBJ1-2; tentatively, D is TRBD1 (5 bases). CDR3 length equals 12 residues. The V end was cut by 0 bases, the J end by 7 bases, with 9 bases between. From germline, CDR1 is SQVTM and CDR2 ANQGSEA. The full variable domain, with the rest looked up from reference TRBV29-1 and TRBJ1-2, is SAVISQKPSRDICQRGTSLTIQCQVDSQVTMMFWYRQQPGQSLTLIATANQGSEATYESGFVIDKFPISRPNLTFSTLTVSNMSPEDSSIYLCSVEEGGAGYTFGSGTRLTVV.

To note about this clone: Other DNA sequences in this sample translate to the same CDR3. The genes are TRBV18 and TRBJ1-5, with 9 nucleotides matching TRBD1. V shed 3 bases, J shed 5 bases, and the junction held 2 bases outside the gene matches. This CDR3 spans 14 amino acids. Per germline, CDR1 KGHSH and CDR2 LQKENI. The chain's CDR3 is CASSPGQGDQPQHF. The CDR3 DNA sequence: TGTGCCAGCTCACCGGGACAGGGTGATCAGCCCCAGCATTTT.

The chain has TRBV7-9 and TRBJ2-5, with 9 bases lining up with TRBD1. Trimming cost V 9 bases and J 2 bases; bases outside gene matches: 13. The CDR3 is 16 amino acids. Germline V gene lookup returns CDR1 SEHNR and CDR2 FQNEAQ (reference sequence). The CDR3: CASTSVPTGGQETQYF. The CDR3, as DNA: TGTGCCAGTACCTCCGTTCCGACAGGGGGGCAAGAGACCCAGTACTTC.

This clone was detected a few times. As DNA, the CDR3 is TGTGCCAGCAGTGAAGTGGGTTATAGCAATCAGCCCCAGCATTTT. Protein product: CASSEVGYSNQPQHF. The genes are TRBV2 and TRBJ1-5; unclear D gene. V was trimmed by 1 base and J by 0 bases, leaving 7 bases between them. This CDR3 is built from 15 residues. Germline V gene data show CDR1 as SNHLY and CDR2 as FYNNEI.

This chain uses TRBV28 with TRBJ1-1; D gene unclear. V was pared by 10 bases and J by 0 bases, with 9 bases between. The CDR3 extends over 12 amino acids. The V gene's germline CDR1 is MDHEN and CDR2 SYDVKM. CDR3 bases: TGTGCCACGAGGGTCATGAACACTGAAGCTTTCTTT. Amino acid sequence: CATRVMNTEAFF.

The CDR3 spells CASSLVGTVGETQYF. CDR3 coding DNA: TGCGCCAGCAGCTTGGTCGGGACCGTGGGGGAGACCCAGTACTTC. This chain connects TRBV5-1 to TRBJ2-5, with D perhaps given as TRBD1 or TRBD2 (5 bases each). The V gene's germline CDR1 is SGHRS and CDR2 YFSETQ. The V end was cut by 0 bases, the J end by 5 bases, with 14 bases between. The CDR3 is 15 amino acids.

The chain recombines TRBV14 with TRBJ2-1; 8 bases are shared with TRBD1. After removal of 6 bases from V and 0 bases from J, the junction contained 4 bases not matched to a gene. The CDR3 sequence is 15 residues long. CDR1 is SGHDN, CDR2 FVKESK, per germline. CDR3 DNA: TGTGCCAGCAGAAAAGACAGGGGCTCCTACAATGAGCAGTTCTTC. It is translated as CASRKDRGSYNEQFF.